This TCR beta chain was recovered during a study of regulatory T cells in long-lasting Graves disease. At the level of the study: Graves' patients, diagnosed recently, had received antithyroid drugs under 3 months. General study points: Persistent Graves' patients showed reduced TCR diversity versus newly diagnosed patients. Comparison showed that persistent patients shared more public clonotypes (roughly 2,500) than new patients (approximately 930).

Concerning this clonotype: Antigen specificity is unknown.

Construction of TCR beta libraries relied on iRepertoire HTBI primers and on Arm-PCR targeting CDR3 regions. TCRdb re-analysed the multiplex PCR reads in MiXCR, keeping a single row per CDR3 protein. The sample holds around 330,000 distinct CDR3 sequences; about a sixth are singletons and the top ten take around 37%. Per germline, CDR1 MGHRA and CDR2 YSYEKL. With 4 bases clipped from V and 10 bases from J, the junction kept 6 bases outside the gene matches. The CDR3 consists of 13 residues. Time point indicated: newly diagnosed GD, antithyroid drugs for less than 3 months. PBMCs were the source of the RNA used for TCR sequencing. A peripheral blood sample, roughly 9 milliliters in volume, was drawn into EDTA tubes.

The specimen comprised peripheral blood mononuclear cells (PBMCs), sampled at new diagnosis, from a patient treated with antithyroid drugs. This TCR was sampled from a female donor with Graves disease. This rearrangement joins TRBV4-1 to TRBJ2-1; 8 bases are a match to TRBD2. As DNA, the CDR3 is TGCGCCAGCAGCCTTGACGCGGGGGGCGAGCAGTTCTTC. This encodes CASSLDAGGEQFF.